These T cell receptor beta chains were read from a single sample in a study of cytomegalovirus exposure and HLA in healthy donors. Data came from immunoSEQ multiplex PCR; TCRdb stores just in-frame clones and leaves some out. The repertoire holds some 60,000 clones, 80% seen once, with under 4% in the top ten. Sequences were obtained from PBMCs. These receptors came from a woman in her thirties or forties in good health and CMV-seronegative. Each CDR3 is given with its conserved first and last residue. Each record gives: D gene, clone size, CDR3 length, V gene, J gene, CDR3 DNA, CDR3 protein. D genes are given only for firm matches. Where a row states a size, it is once, few, many or the class of an expanded clone; other rows omit it.

NA	NA	15	TRBV7-9	TRBJ2-3	TGTGCCAGCAGCCTCGAAAGAGACTACACAGATACGCAGTATTTT	CASSLERDYTDTQYF
NA	NA	16	TRBV6-1	TRBJ2-7	TGTGCCAGCAGTGAATACGAAGGTAACGGGGCCTACGAGCAGTACTTC	CASSEYEGNGAYEQYF
NA	NA	14	TRBV6-1	TRBJ1-3	TGTGCCAGCAGTGATGCAGGGTCTGGAAACACCATATATTTT	CASSDAGSGNTIYF
NA	NA	12	TRBV7-5	TRBJ2-5	TGTGCCAGAAGCCCCCGTCCGGGGACCCAGTACTTC	CARSPRPGTQYF
NA	NA	13	TRBV7-2	TRBJ2-7	TGTGCCAGCAGCCCCGCCACTTCCTACGAGCAGTACTTC	CASSPATSYEQYF
TRBD1	NA	16	TRBV18	TRBJ1-1	TGTGCCAGCTCACCCAGGGGGGAATTGGGGACCACTGAAGCTTTCTTT	CASSPRGELGTTEAFF
NA	NA	15	TRBV6-1	TRBJ1-4	TGTGCCAGCAGCTCAAGCCGGGGAGGGAATGAAAAACTGTTTTTT	CASSSSRGGNEKLFF
TRBD1	few	16	TRBV29-1	TRBJ1-2	TGCAGCGTTGAGGGGCAACCGGGACAGGTGAACTATGGCTACACCTTC	CSVEGQPGQVNYGYTF
NA	few	16	TRBV28	TRBJ2-7	TGTGCCAGCAGTTCCGGCCGGGGGGCGCCCCGCCACAAGCAGTACTTC	CASSSGRGAPRHKQYF
NA	NA	16	TRBV19	TRBJ2-1	TGTGCCAGTAGTCCATGGGACTTCAATGCCGACAATGAGCAGTTCTTC	CASSPWDFNADNEQFF
NA	NA	14	TRBV5-1	TRBJ1-1	TGCGCCAGCAGCTTGGAAGTCGCCGGGGGGGAAGCTTTCTTT	CASSLEVAGGEAFF
NA	NA	16	TRBV25-1	TRBJ1-1	TGTGCCAGCAGTGTCGTCGGGGGATCCGGTGTCACTGAAGCTTTCTTT	CASSVVGGSGVTEAFF
TRBD2	NA	14	TRBV7-6	TRBJ2-3	TGTGCCAGCAGCTTCAGCGGGGGCACAGATACGCAGTATTTT	CASSFSGGTDTQYF
NA	once	15	TRBV7-3	TRBJ1-1	TGTGCCAGCAGCTTAAGCCCGGGAGGCCCCACTGAAGCTTTCTTT	CASSLSPGGPTEAFF
TRBD1	NA	14	TRBV27	TRBJ2-5	TGTGCCAGCAGTACAACAGGGGGCCGAGAGACCCAGTACTTC	CASSTTGGRETQYF
NA	NA	15	TRBV28	TRBJ2-3	TGTGCCAGCAGTTTAGGCGATAGGGGGACAGATACGCAGTATTTT	CASSLGDRGTDTQYF
NA	NA	15	TRBV6-1	TRBJ1-1	TGTGCCAGCAGTGAAGACGGACTGAGGAACACTGAAGCTTTCTTT	CASSEDGLRNTEAFF
TRBD2	NA	12	TRBV7-3	TRBJ2-1	TGTGCCAGCAGCTTTAGCGGGAATGAGCAGTTCTTC	CASSFSGNEQFF
TRBD1	NA	13	TRBV5-1	TRBJ1-2	TGCGCCAGCAGCTTACAGGGGGAGGATGGCTACACCTTC	CASSLQGEDGYTF
TRBD2	NA	18	TRBV7-2	TRBJ2-3	TGTGCCAGCAGCTTGAGCGGGAGGGCCCAACTAAGCACAGATACGCAGTATTTT	CASSLSGRAQLSTDTQYF
TRBD2	NA	16	TRBV27	TRBJ2-7	TGTGCCAGCAGTTCCCGCCCGGGACTACCTCCCTACGAGCAGTACTTC	CASSSRPGLPPYEQYF
NA	NA	13	TRBV7-2	TRBJ2-7	TGTGCCAGCAGCTTGGCGGTTTCCTACGAGCAGTACTTC	CASSLAVSYEQYF
NA	NA	13	TRBV28	TRBJ1-2	TGTGCCAGCAGACAAACAGGGTCCTATGGCTACACCTTC	CASRQTGSYGYTF
NA	NA	13	TRBV6-6	TRBJ1-5	TGTGCCAGCAGCCAGTATAGCAATCAGCCCCAGCATTTT	CASSQYSNQPQHF
NA	NA	14	TRBV7-3	TRBJ2-2	TGTGCCAGCAGCCGACTAGGGCACACCGGGGAGCTGTTTTTT	CASSRLGHTGELFF
NA	NA	14	TRBV27	TRBJ2-7	TGTGCCAGCAGTTTATCTCTATGGAGCTACGAGCAGTACTTC	CASSLSLWSYEQYF
TRBD1	NA	16	TRBV5-1	TRBJ2-2	TGCGCCAGCAGCTTGGAACAGGGGCAGGTGGCCGGGGAGCTGTTTTTT	CASSLEQGQVAGELFF
TRBD2	NA	16	TRBV11-2	TRBJ2-7	TGTGCCAGCAGCTCCCGTCTTAGCGGGAGCTCCTACGAGCAGTACTTC	CASSSRLSGSSYEQYF
NA	NA	14	TRBV27	TRBJ2-7	TGTGCCAGCAGTTTTCGGGGTCTGTTTGACGAGCAGTACTTC	CASSFRGLFDEQYF
NA	NA	12	TRBV6-5	TRBJ2-3	TGTGCCAGCGTCGGGAGCACAGATACGCAGTATTTT	CASVGSTDTQYF